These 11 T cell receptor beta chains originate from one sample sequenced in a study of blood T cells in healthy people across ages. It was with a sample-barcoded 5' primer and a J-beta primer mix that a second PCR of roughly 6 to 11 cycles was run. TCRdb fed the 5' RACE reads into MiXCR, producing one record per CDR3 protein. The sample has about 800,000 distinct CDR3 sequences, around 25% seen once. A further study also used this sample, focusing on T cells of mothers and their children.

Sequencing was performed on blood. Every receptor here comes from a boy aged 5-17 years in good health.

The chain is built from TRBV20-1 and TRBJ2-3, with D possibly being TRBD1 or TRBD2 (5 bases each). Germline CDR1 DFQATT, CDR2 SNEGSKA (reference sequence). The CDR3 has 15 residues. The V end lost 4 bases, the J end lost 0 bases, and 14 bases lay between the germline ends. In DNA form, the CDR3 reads TGCAGTGCTACCAGGGACGGCCTGAGCACAGATACGCAGTATTTT. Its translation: CSATRDGLSTDTQYF.

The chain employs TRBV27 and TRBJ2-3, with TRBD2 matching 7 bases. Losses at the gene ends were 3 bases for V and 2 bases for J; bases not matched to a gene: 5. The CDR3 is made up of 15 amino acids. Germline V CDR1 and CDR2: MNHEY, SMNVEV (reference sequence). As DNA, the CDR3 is TGTGCCAGCAGTTTGGGAGGGGAACCCACAGATACGCAGTATTTT. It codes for CASSLGGEPTDTQYF.

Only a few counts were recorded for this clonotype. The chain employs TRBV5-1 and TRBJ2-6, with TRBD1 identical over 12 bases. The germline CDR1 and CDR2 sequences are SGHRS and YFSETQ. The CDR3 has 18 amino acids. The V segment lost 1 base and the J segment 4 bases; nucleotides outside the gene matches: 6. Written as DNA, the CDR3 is TGCGCCAGCAGCTTGATGGGACAGGGGGCGTACGGGGCCAACGTCCTGACTTTC. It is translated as CASSLMGQGAYGANVLTF.

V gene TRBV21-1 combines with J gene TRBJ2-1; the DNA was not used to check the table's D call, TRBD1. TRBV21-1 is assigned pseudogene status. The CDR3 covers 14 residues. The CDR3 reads CASKGTPGCNEQFF. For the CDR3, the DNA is TGTGCCAGCAAGGGGACCCCTGGGTGCAATGAGCAGTTCTTC.

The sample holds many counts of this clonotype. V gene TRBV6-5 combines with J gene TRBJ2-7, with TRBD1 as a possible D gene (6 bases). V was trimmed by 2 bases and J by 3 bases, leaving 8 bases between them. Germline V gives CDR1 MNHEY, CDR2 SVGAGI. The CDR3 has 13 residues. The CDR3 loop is CASSYGRGYEQYF. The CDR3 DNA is TGTGCCAGCAGTTACGGCAGGGGCTACGAGCAGTACTTC.

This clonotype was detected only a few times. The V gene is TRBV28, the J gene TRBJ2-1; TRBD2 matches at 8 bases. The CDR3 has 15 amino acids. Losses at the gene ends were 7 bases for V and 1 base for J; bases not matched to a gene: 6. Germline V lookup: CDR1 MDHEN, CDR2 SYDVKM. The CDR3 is CASTRGGGSYNEQFF. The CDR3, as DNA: TGTGCCAGCACCCGGGGGGGCGGTTCCTACAATGAGCAGTTCTTC.

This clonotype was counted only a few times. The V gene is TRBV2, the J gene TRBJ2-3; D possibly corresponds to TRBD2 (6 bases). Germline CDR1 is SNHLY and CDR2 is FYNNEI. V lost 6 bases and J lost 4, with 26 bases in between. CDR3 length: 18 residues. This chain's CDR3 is CASSKNPMRLVHADTQYF. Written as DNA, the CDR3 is TGTGCCAGCAGCAAAAACCCCATGCGACTAGTCCACGCAGATACGCAGTATTTT.

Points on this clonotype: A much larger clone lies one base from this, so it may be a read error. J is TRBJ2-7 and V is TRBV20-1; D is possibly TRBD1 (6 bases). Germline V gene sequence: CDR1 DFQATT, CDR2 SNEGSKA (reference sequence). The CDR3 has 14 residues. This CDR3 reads CSTSGTPSSYEQYF. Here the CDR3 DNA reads TGCAGTACTAGTGGGACACCGAGCTCCTACGAGCAGTACTTC.

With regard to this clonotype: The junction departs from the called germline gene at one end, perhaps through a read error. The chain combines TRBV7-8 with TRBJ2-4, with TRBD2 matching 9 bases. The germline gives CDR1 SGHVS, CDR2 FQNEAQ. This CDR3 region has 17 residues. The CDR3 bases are TGTGCCTGCAGCTTATTTAGCGGGGGCGAAGCCAAAAACATTCAGCACTTC. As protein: CACSLFSGGEAKNIQHF.

CDR3 region: CASSHQDETQYF. The DNA for the CDR3 is TGTGCCAGCAGCCACCAAGACGAGACCCAGTACTTC. V is TRBV11-2 and J is TRBJ2-5; D gene ambiguous. CDR3 length: 12 residues. The germline V gene encodes CDR1 SGHAT and CDR2 FQNNGV. V was pared by 5 bases and J by 5 bases, with 9 bases between.

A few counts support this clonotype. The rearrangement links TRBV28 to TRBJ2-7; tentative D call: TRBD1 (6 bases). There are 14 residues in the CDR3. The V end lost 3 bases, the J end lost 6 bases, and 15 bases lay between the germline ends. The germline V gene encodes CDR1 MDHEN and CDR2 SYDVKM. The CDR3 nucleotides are TGTGCCAGCAGTTTGGGGGCGGGTAACAGCGAGCAGTACTTC. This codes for CASSLGAGNSEQYF.